The 21 T cell receptor beta chains below all came from one sample that was sequenced in a study of blood T cell repertoires in COVID-19. TCRdb keeps only in-frame clones here, not all; method: immunoSEQ multiplex PCR. The table records about 110,000 clones, 85% to 90% of them present only once. Sequencing used peripheral blood. The receptors originated from an elderly woman with acute or convalescent COVID-19.

This clone was observed once. V usage is TRBV7-9 and J usage is TRBJ1-3; D not certain. The V and J ends lost 1 base and 0 bases respectively, with 10 bases between them. This CDR3 spans 16 amino acids. Looked up from germline, CDR1 is SEHNR and CDR2 is FQNEAQ (reference sequence). CDR3 coding DNA: TGTGCCAGCAGCTTAGGGTCCAGAAGCTCTGGAAACACCATATATTTT. Amino acids: CASSLGSRSSGNTIYF.

The rearrangement links TRBV19 to TRBJ1-5; TRBD1 agrees at 8 bases. CDR1 is LNHDA, CDR2 SQIVND, per germline (reference sequence). This CDR3 contains 14 residues. Trimming cost V 4 bases and J 6 bases; bases outside gene matches: 5. CDR3 coding DNA: TGTGCCAGTAGTACTCCAGGGGGCGGTCAGCCCCAGCATTTT. This codes for CASSTPGGGQPQHF.

The V gene is TRBV15, the J gene TRBJ2-7; possibly TRBD1 for D (6 bases). Germline V gene data show CDR1 as LNHNV and CDR2 as YYDKDF (reference sequence). Trimming took 1 base from V and 2 from J, leaving 12 bases between them. The CDR3 is 15 residues long. CDR3 nucleotides: TGTGCCACCAGCAGAGGGGCAGGGGCGACCTACGAGCAGTACTTC. This sequence encodes CATSRGAGATYEQYF.

This chain uses TRBV9 with TRBJ1-2; 8 bases agree with TRBD1. J gave up 4 bases and V 0 bases, and 8 bases lay outside the gene matches. The CDR3 covers 16 residues. Germline-derived CDR1 and CDR2 are SGDLS and YYNGEE. The CDR3 here is CASSVVGQGAAYGYTF. The DNA for the CDR3 is TGTGCCAGCAGCGTAGTAGGGCAGGGGGCGGCCTATGGCTACACCTTC.

The chain recombines TRBV30 with TRBJ1-1, with a possible D match to TRBD1 (5 bases). Germline-derived CDR1 and CDR2 are GTSNPN and SVGIG (reference sequence). The ends were cut back, 2 bases at V and 4 bases at J, with 11 bases in the middle. The CDR3 sequence is 13 residues long. CDR3 DNA: TGTGCCTGGAGTCTAGGGGTGGCCACTGAAGCTTTCTTT. This sequence encodes CAWSLGVATEAFF.

This chain links TRBV9 with TRBJ1-3; perhaps TRBD1 as D (5 bases). The CDR3 runs 15 residues. Per the germline V gene, CDR1 is SGDLS and CDR2 is YYNGEE. Trimming removed 0 bases at V and 5 bases at J, with 12 bases between. The CDR3, as DNA: TGTGCCAGCAGCGTAGCTGACAGTCCCCGAAACACCATATATTTT. This codes for CASSVADSPRNTIYF.

About this clone itself: Other DNA variants within this sample encode the same CDR3. The CDR3 DNA is TGTGCCAGCAGCCCCAGGACAGGGGGTTCTTATGGCTACACCTTC. Translated, it gives CASSPRTGGSYGYTF. This sequence joins TRBV2 and TRBJ1-2, with 10 bases matching TRBD1. Looked up from germline, CDR1 is SNHLY and CDR2 is FYNNEI. CDR3 length equals 15 residues. J lost 5 bases, V lost 6 bases, and 9 bases had no gene match. The entire variable domain, with the rest obtained from reference TRBV2 and TRBJ1-2, is as follows: EPEVTQTPSHQVTQMGQEVILRCVPISNHLYFYWYRQILGQKVEFLVSFYNNEISEKSEIFDDQFSVERPDGSNFTLKIRSTKLEDSAMYFCASSPRTGGSYGYTFGSGTRLTVV.

In DNA form, the CDR3 reads TGTGCCAGTAGTATCAGAGGGCTGGAGGAGCAGTACTTC. This codes for CASSIRGLEEQYF. V and J are TRBV19 and TRBJ2-7, with D perhaps matching TRBD2 (5 bases). The CDR3 is 13 amino acids. The V gene lost 3 bases and the J gene lost 7 bases, with 13 bases spanning the gap. In germline, CDR1 is LNHDA, CDR2 SQIVND (reference sequence).

CDR3 loop: CASSHSDQETQYF. CDR3 nucleotide sequence: TGTGCCAGCAGCCATAGCGACCAAGAGACCCAGTACTTC. The chain links TRBV3-1 (or the pseudogene TRBV3-2) to TRBJ2-5; tentatively, D is TRBD2 (5 bases). The CDR3 contains 13 residues. Germline V gene lookup returns CDR1 LGHDT and CDR2 YNNKEL (reference sequence). The V end lost 3 bases, the J end lost 0 bases, and 5 bases lay between the germline ends.

V gene TRBV21-1 combines with J gene TRBJ1-3. TRBV21-1 is a recognized pseudogene. This CDR3 is 19 amino acids long. The CDR3 sequence: CASSPNWVARYSSGNTIYF. CDR3 sequence (DNA): TGTGCCAGCAGCCCAAATTGGGTAGCGCGGTACAGCTCTGGAAACACCATATATTTT.

The sample holds a few counts of this clone. The V gene is TRBV27, the J gene TRBJ2-6; D remains ambiguous. The CDR3 runs 15 residues. In germline, CDR1 is MNHEY, CDR2 SMNVEV (reference sequence). Trimming took off 2 bases at V and 2 bases at J, with 7 bases between the two ends. CDR3 sequence reads: CASSLRVTGANVLTF. In nucleotides, the CDR3 is TGTGCCAGCAGTTTACGGGTAACTGGGGCCAACGTCCTGACTTTC.

This chain uses TRBV28 with TRBJ2-7, with TRBD2 matching over 8 bases. The CDR3 is made up of 16 amino acids. Germline-derived CDR1 and CDR2 are MDHEN and SYDVKM. Unmatched junction bases numbered 8, after V lost 2 bases and J lost 2 bases. CDR3 sequence: CASSLSLGGGTYEQYF. In DNA, the CDR3 is TGTGCCAGCAGTTTAAGCCTCGGCGGGGGGACCTACGAGCAGTACTTC.

The chain employs TRBV11-3 and TRBJ2-1; a possible D gene is TRBD2 (5 bases). Germline V CDR1 and CDR2: SGHNT, YENEEA. This CDR3 has 12 residues. Deletions cut 11 bases from V and 9 bases from J, with 17 bases between. CDR3: CACQAGGGEQFF. The DNA of the CDR3 is TGTGCCTGTCAGGCGGGCGGTGGTGAGCAGTTCTTC.

The chain carries TRBV19 and TRBJ1-2, with 8 bases lining up with TRBD1. This CDR3 has 12 residues. J was trimmed by 4 bases and V by 9 bases; bases with no gene match: 4. Germline V gene lookup returns CDR1 LNHDA and CDR2 SQIVND (reference sequence). The CDR3 loop is CASRGLGYGYTF. CDR3 nucleotides: TGTGCCAGCAGGGGGCTGGGCTATGGCTACACCTTC.

This chain connects TRBV5-6 to TRBJ2-7, with TRBD2 matching 7 bases. CDR1 is SGHDT, CDR2 YYEEEE, per germline. There are 11 residues in the CDR3. After removal of 5 bases from V and 6 bases from J, the junction contained 2 bases not matched to a gene. The CDR3, as DNA: TGTGCCAGCAGGGCGGGGGTCGAGCAGTACTTC. This codes for CASRAGVEQYF.

The rearrangement links TRBV10-3 to TRBJ2-7; D possibly corresponds to TRBD1 (5 bases). CDR3 length: 17 amino acids. The ends were cut back, 2 bases at V and 4 bases at J, with 21 bases in the middle. Germline V gene lookup returns CDR1 ENHRY and CDR2 SYGVKD. This CDR3 reads CAISEPLGTGRYYEQYF. Here the CDR3 DNA reads TGTGCCATCAGTGAGCCCCTCGGAACAGGACGCTATTACGAGCAGTACTTC.

In this sample, this clone turned up once. The genes are TRBV19 and TRBJ1-2; 12 bases align to TRBD1. CDR1 is LNHDA, CDR2 SQIVND, per germline (reference sequence). V gave up 3 bases and J gave up 4 bases; unmatched junction bases: 3. This CDR3 has 15 amino acids. The CDR3 spells CASSILGQGAYGYTF. CDR3 in DNA: TGTGCCAGTAGTATTTTGGGACAGGGGGCCTATGGCTACACCTTC.

The chain employs TRBV2 and TRBJ1-2; TRBD1 matches at 10 bases. This CDR3 has 14 residues. V lost 3 bases and J lost 6; bases outside the gene matches: 4. Germline V gene data show CDR1 as SNHLY and CDR2 as FYNNEI. CDR3 DNA sequence: TGTGCCAGCAGTGACTTCGACAGGGGGCATGGCTACACCTTC. Its translation is CASSDFDRGHGYTF. Complete variable domain (other parts from reference TRBV2 and TRBJ1-2): EPEVTQTPSHQVTQMGQEVILRCVPISNHLYFYWYRQILGQKVEFLVSFYNNEISEKSEIFDDQFSVERPDGSNFTLKIRSTKLEDSAMYFCASSDFDRGHGYTFGSGTRLTVV.

The chain is built from TRBV24-1 and TRBJ1-5, with 8 nucleotides matching TRBD1. This CDR3 is built from 18 residues. Germline CDR1 and CDR2: KGHDR and SFDVKD. The J segment lost 0 bases and the V segment lost 2 bases, leaving 8 bases of the junction unmatched. The CDR3 sequence: CATSDSTRDRLSNQPQHF. Written as DNA, the CDR3 is TGTGCCACCAGTGATTCAACCCGGGACAGGCTTAGCAATCAGCCCCAGCATTTT.

The chain carries TRBV10-3 and TRBJ1-1; D call uncertain. This CDR3 is 15 amino acids long. V was pared by 2 bases and J by 4 bases, with 14 bases between. Germline V CDR1 and CDR2: ENHRY, SYGVKD. For the CDR3, the DNA is TGTGCCATCAGTGAGAACACCCAGGTAGGCACTGAAGCTTTCTTT. Translation gives CAISENTQVGTEAFF.

This sequence joins TRBV27 and TRBJ1-1, with a possible D match to TRBD1 (5 bases). Germline CDR1 reads MNHEY; CDR2 reads SMNVEV (reference sequence). This CDR3 comprises 17 residues. V lost 5 bases to trimming and J lost 0 bases, with 19 bases between them. The CDR3 DNA reads TGTGCCAGCAGTACGCGTCAGGGAGGCGGGATGAACACTGAAGCTTTCTTT. The encoded protein is CASSTRQGGGMNTEAFF.